This T cell receptor beta chain emerged from a study of T-cell memory formation after mild COVID-19. Whole-study findings and limits: Memory cells collected pre-infection included some clones that later responded, suggesting cross-reactive memory joined. The study found contracting CD4+ clones mainly in CM and EM and contracting CD8+ clones in EMRA. The SARS-CoV-2 specificity of second-wave clones reaching peak at day 37 remained unverified.

TCRdb re-called the 5' RACE reads with MiXCR, one entry per CDR3 protein. The profile shows 300,000 to 400,000 distinct CDR3 sequences, 15% to 20% of them singletons. As regards this clonotype: Its specificity is unknown.

Sequenced: PBMCs or a T cell subset sorted from them (not recorded which). This TCR derives from a man between 18 and 29 years old who had mild COVID-19 (a few samples of this study predate the infection). Cell type and time point are not known.

The CDR3 loop reads CASSAEGDTYNEQFF. CDR3 nucleotides: TGTGCCAGCAGCGCCGAGGGGGACACCTACAATGAGCAGTTCTTC. This chain joins TRBV9 and TRBJ2-1; D possibly corresponds to TRBD1 (6 bases). The CDR3 is 15 amino acids. V gave up 3 bases and J gave up 2 bases, with 12 bases separating them. Germline values: CDR1 SGDLS, CDR2 YYNGEE. The full variable domain, its missing parts supplied by reference TRBV9 and TRBJ2-1, is DSGVTQTPKHLITATGQRVTLRCSPRSGDLSVYWYQQSLDQGLQFLIQYYNGEERAKGNILERFSAQQFPDLHSELNLSSLELGDSALYFCASSAEGDTYNEQFFGPGTRLTVL.